The 6 T cell receptor beta chains presented below share a single source sample, sequenced in a study of T cells after yellow fever vaccination. TCRdb analysed the 5' RACE reads with MiXCR anew, one entry per CDR3 protein. The sample includes 150,000 or so distinct CDR3 sequences, roughly a tenth of them seen just once. Sequencing was performed on CD8+ T cells sorted from PBMCs, taken 45 days after the yellow fever booster vaccination. The receptor set was obtained from a man aged 18 to 30 who received the YFV17D yellow fever vaccine.

The rearrangement links TRBV7-2 to TRBJ2-1; maybe TRBD2 (7 bases). The CDR3 contains 15 residues. Germline CDR1 and CDR2: SGHTA and FQGNSA. Trimming cost V 0 bases and J 5 bases, with 11 bases left between them. CDR3 in amino acids: CASSLAGGAHNEQFF. CDR3 nucleotides: TGTGCCAGCAGCTTAGCGGGGGGGGCCCACAATGAGCAGTTCTTC.

The V and J genes are TRBV7-2 and TRBJ2-1; 11 bases are shared with TRBD2. V trimming: 3 bases; J trimming: 7 bases; junction bases outside the gene matches: 5. This CDR3 contains 15 residues. Germline loops: CDR1 SGHTA, CDR2 FQGNSA. The chain's CDR3 is CASSFSGGAGNEQFF. The DNA for the CDR3 is TGTGCCAGCAGCTTTAGCGGGGGGGCGGGAAATGAGCAGTTCTTC.

This clonotype was found a few times. V usage is TRBV29-1 and J usage is TRBJ2-1; the D call may be TRBD1 or TRBD2 (5 bases each). The germline V and J ends were trimmed by 6 bases and 10 bases, with 25 bases remaining between them. The V gene's germline CDR1 is SQVTM and CDR2 ANQGSEA. This CDR3 has 15 amino acids. The CDR3 loop is CSVGFVGDPGVEQFF. The CDR3 region has the DNA TGCAGCGTGGGATTTGTGGGGGACCCAGGAGTGGAGCAGTTCTTC.

In this sample, this clonotype turned up a few times. The gene calls are TRBV5-1 and TRBJ2-3; D ambiguous. The V end was cut by 4 bases, the J end by 0 bases, with 12 bases between. This CDR3 is built from 15 residues. Germline-derived CDR1 and CDR2 are SGHRS and YFSETQ. The CDR3 protein is CASSIRGTSTDTQYF. CDR3 DNA sequence: TGCGCCAGCAGCATACGAGGAACCAGCACAGATACGCAGTATTTT.

In this sample, this clonotype turned up a few times. This chain joins TRBV6-5 and TRBJ1-1, with TRBD1 identical over 9 bases. The CDR3 has 17 residues. Germline V lookup: CDR1 MNHEY, CDR2 SVGAGI. The ends lost 8 bases at V and 6 bases at J; junction bases unmatched: 19. CDR3 loop: CASSSRDRVGLDAEAFF. The CDR3 DNA sequence: TGTGCCAGCTCCTCCCGGGACAGGGTCGGACTTGACGCTGAAGCTTTCTTT.

In its sample, this clonotype was seen a few times. V gene TRBV19 combines with J gene TRBJ2-1; possible D gene TRBD2, 5 bases. Germline CDR1 reads LNHDA; CDR2 reads SQIVND (reference sequence). This CDR3 has 16 amino acids. Trimming shortened V by 6 bases and J by 4 bases, and 19 bases separated the two germline ends. CDR3 sequence: CASSPATKRVYNEQFF. CDR3 nucleotides: TGTGCCAGTAGCCCGGCAACGAAGAGGGTATACAATGAGCAGTTCTTC. The full variable domain, rest sourced from reference TRBV19 and TRBJ2-1, is DGGITQSPKYLFRKEGQNVTLSCEQNLNHDAMYWYRQDPGQGLRLIYYSQIVNDFQKGDIAEGYSVSREKKESFPLTVTSAQKNPTAFYLCASSPATKRVYNEQFFGPGTRLTVL.